Below, 27 T cell receptor beta chains from the same sample are listed, as sequenced in a study of T cell clonotyping in hematopoietic cell transplantation. Stated time point: recipient sample about 28 days before transplant, after cytoreduction. Only in-frame clones appear in the TCRdb table, and some are missing; sequencing was by immunoSEQ multiplex PCR. The table has 25,000 to 30,000 clones, 90% to 95% seen once; the top ten hold 2% to 2.5%. This specimen was peripheral blood mononuclear cells, taken before stem cell transplant. The receptors stem from a man aged 50 or older with acute myeloid leukemia. Some clones in this sample may be carry-over from other donors' samples.

The chain has TRBV25-1 and TRBJ2-7; D possibly corresponds to TRBD2 (5 bases). Trimming removed 1 base at V and 12 bases at J, with 16 bases between. CDR1 and CDR2 (germline): MGHDK, SYGVNS. The CDR3 has 13 residues. The CDR3 sequence is CASSESQSSPRYF. The CDR3 coding sequence is TGTGCCAGCAGTGAATCCCAGTCTAGCCCTAGGTACTTC.

The chain couples TRBV6-1 to TRBJ2-7; D may match TRBD1 or TRBD2 (7 bases each). CDR1 MNHNS and CDR2 SASEGT come from the germline V gene. V gave up 7 bases and J gave up 2 bases, with 18 bases separating them. The CDR3 spans 15 residues. In DNA, the CDR3 is TGTGCCAGCACCCTGGGAGGGGGCCTGACCTACGAGCAGTACTTC. This gives the protein CASTLGGGLTYEQYF.

V and J are TRBV5-4 and TRBJ1-2; D possibly corresponds to TRBD1 (5 bases). This CDR3 is built from 14 residues. Trimming shortened V by 3 bases and J by 5 bases, and 14 bases separated the two germline ends. From germline, CDR1 is SGHNT and CDR2 YYREEE (reference sequence). Written as DNA, the CDR3 is TGTGCCAGCAGCTCCCCCGGAGAGGGGTATGGCTACACCTTC. It is translated as CASSSPGEGYGYTF.

This sequence joins TRBV25-1 and TRBJ1-6; 7 bases align to TRBD1. CDR1 and CDR2 (germline): MGHDK, SYGVNS. The CDR3 runs 14 residues. J was trimmed by 7 bases and V by 1 base; bases with no gene match: 1. CDR3: CASSEWGQNSPLHF. CDR3 sequence (DNA): TGTGCCAGCAGTGAATGGGGACAGAATTCACCCCTCCACTTT.

This rearrangement joins TRBV7-9 to TRBJ2-2; 9 nucleotides match TRBD1. Germline trimming cut 3 bases from V and 5 bases from J; bases unmatched to any gene: 4. CDR3 size: 15 residues. Germline-derived CDR1 and CDR2 are SEHNR and FQNEAQ (reference sequence). The CDR3 DNA sequence: TGTGCCAGCAGCTTTCGGACAGGGGTTACCGGGGAGCTGTTTTTT. It translates to CASSFRTGVTGELFF.

This chain uses TRBV25-1 with TRBJ2-7; 7 positions agree with TRBD1. V gave up 4 bases and J gave up 3 bases; unmatched junction bases: 3. Germline CDR1 is MGHDK and CDR2 is SYGVNS. This CDR3 region has 13 residues. This CDR3 is CASSAGTVYEQYF. The CDR3 coding sequence is TGTGCCAGCAGTGCCGGGACAGTCTACGAGCAGTACTTC.

This chain uses TRBV16 with TRBJ2-2, with TRBD1 identical over 10 bases. With 3 bases clipped from V and 6 bases from J, the junction kept 4 bases outside the gene matches. This CDR3 spans 15 amino acids. Germline values: CDR1 KGHSY, CDR2 FQNENV. The CDR3 bases are TGTGCCAGCAGCCAGACAGGGGGCTCGGCCGGGGAGCTGTTTTTT. This encodes CASSQTGGSAGELFF.

The J gene is TRBJ1-4, the V gene TRBV5-6; TRBD1 matches at 8 bases. The CDR3 is 14 amino acids. Per germline, CDR1 SGHDT and CDR2 YYEEEE. The trim removed 2 bases at V and 7 bases at J, leaving 4 bases unmatched. Here the CDR3 reads CASSFGTGFEKLFF. The CDR3 coding sequence is TGTGCCAGCAGCTTTGGGACAGGATTTGAAAAACTGTTTTTT.

This chain joins TRBV28 and TRBJ1-4, with 7 bases aligning to TRBD1. Per the germline V gene, CDR1 is MDHEN and CDR2 is SYDVKM. V was pared by 6 bases and J by 0 bases, with 7 bases of the junction left unmatched. This CDR3 has 16 residues. The CDR3, as DNA: TGTGCCAGCAGCCGTGACAGGGCTGCAACTAATGAAAAACTGTTTTTT. Protein sequence: CASSRDRAATNEKLFF.

J is TRBJ2-4 and V is TRBV7-3; 11 bases are shared with TRBD2. The CDR3 consists of 17 residues. Trimming removed 1 base from V and 7 bases from J; junction bases left unmatched: 9. The V gene's germline CDR1 is SGHTA and CDR2 FQGTGA. DNA for the CDR3: TGTGCCAGCAGCTTAAGTACTAGCGGGGGTTCCGATAACATTCAGTACTTC. This encodes CASSLSTSGGSDNIQYF.

V usage is TRBV7-2 and J usage is TRBJ1-2; 7 bases are a match to TRBD1. CDR1 is SGHTA, CDR2 FQGNSA, per germline. There are 14 residues in the CDR3. Trimming at V came to 3 bases and at J to 2 bases, leaving 3 bases not matched to a gene. The CDR3 bases are TGTGCCAGCAGCTTCCAGGGGGTCAACTATGGCTACACCTTC. Protein product: CASSFQGVNYGYTF.

The chain uses TRBV7-9 and TRBJ2-5; 9 nucleotides line up with TRBD1. V shed 0 bases, J shed 5 bases, and the junction held 10 bases outside the gene matches. Germline CDR1 reads SEHNR; CDR2 reads FQNEAQ (reference sequence). CDR3 length equals 17 residues. CDR3 nucleotides: TGTGCCAGCAGCTTAGCGCTCGGGACAGGGTATCGGGAGACCCAGTACTTC. Its translation: CASSLALGTGYRETQYF.

Here the CDR3 DNA reads TGTGCCAGCAGCTTAACCCGCAGGGGCGCCTCCGAGCAGTACTTC. This translates into CASSLTRRGASEQYF. The V gene is TRBV7-3, the J gene TRBJ2-7; maybe TRBD1 (6 bases). V was shortened by 0 bases and J by 6 bases, with 15 bases between the two germline ends. This CDR3 region has 15 residues. Germline V gene sequence: CDR1 SGHTA, CDR2 FQGTGA. Drawing the rest from reference TRBV7-3 and TRBJ2-7, the complete variable domain is GAGVSQTPSNKVTEKGKYVELRCDPISGHTALYWYRQSLGQGPEFLIYFQGTGAADDSGLPNDRFFAVRPEGSVSTLKIQRTERGDSAVYLCASSLTRRGASEQYFGPGTRLTVT.

This clone was recorded a few times. The chain combines TRBV11-2 with TRBJ2-5, with D unclear. CDR3 length: 14 residues. The germline V gene has CDR1 SGHAT and CDR2 FQNNGV. With 0 bases removed from V and 2 bases from J, the gap between germline ends came to 7 bases. In nucleotides, the CDR3 is TGTGCCAGCAGCTTAGAAGTATTTCAAGAGACCCAGTACTTC. Translating gives CASSLEVFQETQYF.

This chain uses TRBV21-1 with TRBJ1-5. TRBV21-1 is listed as a pseudogene. This CDR3 has 12 residues. The CDR3, as DNA: TGTGCCAAAAAGGTGGGGAATCAGCCCCAGCATTTT. This gives the protein CAKKVGNQPQHF.

This sequence joins TRBV5-1 and TRBJ2-7, with 9 bases matching TRBD2. CDR3 length: 15 residues. CDR1 SGHRS and CDR2 YFSETQ come from the germline V gene. The V segment lost 0 bases and the J segment 6 bases; nucleotides outside the gene matches: 7. CDR3 loop: CASSLASGGSGEQYF. For the CDR3, the DNA is TGCGCCAGCAGCTTGGCCAGCGGGGGGTCGGGCGAGCAGTACTTC.

The chain uses TRBV7-2 and TRBJ1-1; D remains unclear. V was trimmed by 2 bases and J by 5 bases, leaving 9 bases between them. This CDR3 contains 13 residues. Germline V gene data show CDR1 as SGHTA and CDR2 as FQGNSA. The CDR3 protein is CASSLRQRTEAFF. Written as DNA, the CDR3 is TGTGCCAGCAGCTTACGCCAGCGGACTGAAGCTTTCTTT. Supplemented by reference TRBV7-2 and TRBJ1-1, the full variable domain reads GAGVSQSPSNKVTEKGKDVELRCDPISGHTALYWYRQSLGQGLEFLIYFQGNSAPDKSGLPSDRFSAERTGGSVSTLTIQRTQQEDSAVYLCASSLRQRTEAFFGQGTRLTVV.

The sample holds one count of this clone. The V gene is TRBV4-3, the J gene TRBJ2-1, with D tentatively TRBD1 (5 bases). The CDR3 extends over 12 amino acids. The germline CDR1 and CDR2 sequences are LGHNA and YSLEER. Trimming removed 5 bases at V and 4 bases at J, with 6 bases between. CDR3 loop: CASSDRYNEQFF. The CDR3 bases are TGCGCCAGCAGCGACAGATACAATGAGCAGTTCTTC.

This sequence joins TRBV11-2 and TRBJ2-3; D not certain. The V gene lost 5 bases and the J gene lost 2 bases, with 8 bases spanning the gap. Germline V lookup: CDR1 SGHAT, CDR2 FQNNGV. CDR3 length equals 13 residues. The CDR3 here is CASSPPDTDTQYF. The CDR3 DNA follows: TGTGCCAGCAGCCCCCCAGACACAGATACGCAGTATTTT.

This chain connects TRBV5-4 to TRBJ2-3, with D perhaps TRBD2 (6 bases). CDR3 length equals 16 residues. Trimming shortened V by 3 bases and J by 0 bases, and 14 bases separated the two germline ends. Germline V gives CDR1 SGHNT, CDR2 YYREEE (reference sequence). The CDR3 nucleotides read TGTGCCAGCAGCTACGGACTACCTCTTAGCACAGATACGCAGTATTTT. Protein: CASSYGLPLSTDTQYF.

This chain uses TRBV6-1 with TRBJ2-6; D remains ambiguous. V lost 4 bases and J 9 bases, leaving 25 bases between the germline ends. The CDR3 runs to 18 residues. Germline CDR1 and CDR2: MNHNS and SASEGT. The CDR3 DNA sequence: TGTGCCAGCAGTGCATCGGAGTGGGAACAAAGTCGGGTCAACGTCCTGACTTTC. It specifies CASSASEWEQSRVNVLTF.

This sequence joins TRBV2 and TRBJ2-3, with a weak D call TRBD1 (5 bases). Germline V CDR1 and CDR2: SNHLY, FYNNEI. Between the trimmed V and J ends, which lost 6 bases and 6 bases, there was a span of 13 bases. The CDR3 is 13 residues long. CDR3 sequence: CASSGRVRDTQYF. As DNA, the CDR3 is TGTGCCAGCAGCGGCAGGGTGAGGGATACGCAGTATTTT.

Here the CDR3 DNA reads TGTGCCAGCAACCACATAAGGACAGGCTCGGAGACCCAGTACTTC. The encoded protein is CASNHIRTGSETQYF. The rearrangement uses TRBV11-2 and TRBJ2-5, with TRBD1 matching over 7 bases. Looked up from germline, CDR1 is SGHAT and CDR2 is FQNNGV. Germline trimming cut 7 bases from V and 5 bases from J; bases unmatched to any gene: 13. The CDR3 has 15 residues.

The chain joins TRBV6-1 to TRBJ1-1; D is unresolved. V dropped 6 bases and J dropped 4 bases, with 12 bases sitting between them. Germline-derived CDR1 and CDR2 are MNHNS and SASEGT. The CDR3 is 13 amino acids. The CDR3 sequence is CASSDQVGTEAFF. In DNA form, the CDR3 reads TGTGCCAGCAGCGACCAGGTCGGCACTGAAGCTTTCTTT.

This chain links TRBV7-2 with TRBJ2-1; D call uncertain. The germline CDR1 and CDR2 sequences are SGHTA and FQGNSA. The CDR3 runs 13 residues. V was clipped by 4 bases and J by 5 bases, with 9 bases between them. The CDR3 region is CASSSDTNNEQFF. The CDR3 DNA is TGTGCCAGCAGCTCTGACACCAACAATGAGCAGTTCTTC.

The V and J genes are TRBV19 and TRBJ2-3, with 7 bases aligning to TRBD1. Germline V gene data show CDR1 as LNHDA and CDR2 as SQIVND (reference sequence). V trimming: 2 bases; J trimming: 0 bases; junction bases outside the gene matches: 5. This CDR3 region has 16 residues. In DNA form, the CDR3 reads TGTGCCAGTAGTATATGGGCAGGGGGAAGCACAGATACGCAGTATTTT. Translation gives CASSIWAGGSTDTQYF.

The chain couples TRBV5-1 to TRBJ2-5; 9 positions agree with TRBD1. Trimming cost V 7 bases and J 9 bases; bases outside gene matches: 10. The length of the CDR3 is 13 residues. Germline V gene data show CDR1 as SGHRS and CDR2 as YFSETQ. In DNA, the CDR3 is TGCGCCAGCGGGAGGGACAGGGAAGGGTCCCAGTACTTC. It specifies CASGRDREGSQYF.